The present T cell receptor (beta chain) was sequenced within a study of patients and donors after allogeneic stem cell transplantation. TCRdb redid the calling of the RT-PCR reads with MiXCR, one entry per CDR3 protein. The table has around 150,000 distinct CDR3 sequences, about 32% seen once. The germline V and J ends were trimmed by 1 base and 4 bases, with 19 bases remaining between them. The CDR3 sequence is 16 residues long. The germline CDR1 and CDR2 sequences are SQVTM and ANQGSEA. This clonotype appeared a few times. The receptor was isolated from a human donor who was either an allogeneic HSCT recipient or a stem cell or donor lymphocyte infusion donor (not recorded which). It is not recorded whose cells these are; they may come from a transplant donor. V and J are TRBV29-1 and TRBJ1-1; D gene ambiguous. Material: blood, either unsorted or a sorted T cell fraction (not recorded which). Here the CDR3 DNA reads TGCAGCGTTGAAGGCGACCTACTAACGCCGACCACTGAAGCTTTCTTT. It codes for CSVEGDLLTPTTEAFF.